This record concerns one T cell receptor beta chain sequence. These data are taken from a study of T cell changes during pregnancy in multiple sclerosis. CDR1 is MDHEN and CDR2 is SYDVKM in the germline V gene. The CDR3 is 13 residues long. The V end was cut by 3 bases, the J end by 7 bases, with 10 bases between. Libraries were prepared by immunoSEQ multiplex PCR; TCRdb keeps only in-frame clonotypes and omits some of them. The repertoire has over 40,000 clones, around 90% of them found once; the top ten carry roughly 5%. The TCR originated in a female donor in good health, enrolled as a control in a pregnancy study. The chain uses TRBV28 and TRBJ1-5, with D unresolved. The input for sequencing was peripheral blood, taken in the first trimester of pregnancy. Written as DNA, the CDR3 is TGTGCCAGCAGTTTTCAGTCGGGGCAGCCCCAGCATTTT. Protein sequence: CASSFQSGQPQHF.